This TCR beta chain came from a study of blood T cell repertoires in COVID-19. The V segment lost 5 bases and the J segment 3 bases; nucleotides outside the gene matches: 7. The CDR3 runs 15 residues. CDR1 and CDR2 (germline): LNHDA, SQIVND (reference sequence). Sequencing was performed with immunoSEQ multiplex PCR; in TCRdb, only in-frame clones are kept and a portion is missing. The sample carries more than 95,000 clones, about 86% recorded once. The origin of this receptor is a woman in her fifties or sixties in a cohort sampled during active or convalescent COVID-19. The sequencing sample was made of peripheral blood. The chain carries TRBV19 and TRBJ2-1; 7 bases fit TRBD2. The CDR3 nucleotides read TGTGCCAGTAGTCTCGGACTAGTGAACTACAATGAGCAGTTCTTC. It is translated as CASSLGLVNYNEQFF.